Given below is one T cell receptor (beta chain) in context. Antigen: not known. The sample is drawn from a study of cytomegalovirus exposure and HLA in healthy donors. Study-level points and caveats: The records held CMV serostatus as the only immune exposure information.

Trimming took 3 bases from V and 1 from J, leaving 13 bases between them. The CDR3 has 16 residues. Germline CDR1 reads GTSNPN; CDR2 reads SVGIG (reference sequence). PCR used 60 Vbeta primers and 13 Jbeta primers. Profiled with immunoSEQ multiplex PCR; TCRdb holds only in-frame clones, not every one. This table holds 200,000 or so clones. The chain links TRBV30 to TRBJ2-6; a weak D match, TRBD1 (6 bases). Sequenced: PBMCs. The clonotype was recovered from a boy aged 5-17 years in good health and CMV-seronegative. CDR3 coding DNA: TGTGCCTGGAGCAGACAGGTCTGGTCTGGGGCCAACGTCCTGACTTTC. This encodes CAWSRQVWSGANVLTF.